Listed below are T cell receptor beta chains from one sample, sequenced in a study of blood T cell repertoires in COVID-19. Sequencing used immunoSEQ multiplex PCR; TCRdb keeps in-frame clones, though not all of them. The sample yields 150,000 to 200,000 clones, roughly 87% seen once. The sample taken for sequencing was PBMCs or T cells enriched from blood (not recorded which). The receptor source for this set is a human donor with acute COVID-19. The donor label of this sample is uncertain. Each CDR3 is given with its conserved first and last residue. Fields, in order: J gene, clone size, D gene, V gene, CDR3 length, CDR3 protein, CDR3 DNA. A D gene is named only where the DNA matches it firmly. Part of the rows lack a size; the others show once, few, many or a class for expanded clones.

j_call: TRBJ2-5; clone_size: -; d_call: TRBD1; v_call: TRBV29-1; cdr3_length: 14; cdr3_aa: CSVEKAGTEETQYF; cdr3_nt: TGCAGCGTTGAAAAGGCCGGGACAGAAGAGACCCAGTACTTC
j_call: TRBJ2-3; clone_size: -; d_call: TRBD2; v_call: TRBV9; cdr3_length: 17; cdr3_aa: CASSPRIAGGPTDTQYF; cdr3_nt: TGTGCCAGCAGCCCCCGGATAGCGGGGGGGCCGACAGATACGCAGTATTTT
j_call: TRBJ2-7; clone_size: -; d_call: -; v_call: TRBV19; cdr3_length: 11; cdr3_aa: CASSGGHEQYF; cdr3_nt: TGTGCCAGTAGTGGAGGACACGAGCAGTACTTC
j_call: TRBJ2-2; clone_size: -; d_call: -; v_call: TRBV7-2; cdr3_length: 14; cdr3_aa: CASSLETNTGELFF; cdr3_nt: TGTGCCAGCAGCTTAGAGACTAACACCGGGGAGCTGTTTTTT
j_call: TRBJ1-6; clone_size: -; d_call: -; v_call: TRBV3-1/TRBV3-2; cdr3_length: 15; cdr3_aa: CASSQESSYNSPLHF; cdr3_nt: TGTGCCAGCAGCCAAGAGAGTAGCTATAATTCACCCCTCCACTTT
j_call: TRBJ1-2; clone_size: -; d_call: -; v_call: TRBV11-1; cdr3_length: 11; cdr3_aa: CASSLEGPEFF; cdr3_nt: TGTGCCAGCAGCTTGGAGGGGCCAGAGTTTTTT
j_call: TRBJ1-3; clone_size: -; d_call: -; v_call: TRBV3-1/TRBV3-2; cdr3_length: 15; cdr3_aa: CASSQDHGAGNTIYF; cdr3_nt: TGTGCCAGCAGCCAAGATCACGGGGCTGGAAACACCATATATTTT
j_call: TRBJ2-7; clone_size: few; d_call: -; v_call: TRBV5-1; cdr3_length: 15; cdr3_aa: CASSLYPGNSYEQYF; cdr3_nt: TGCGCCAGCAGCTTGTACCCGGGGAACTCCTACGAGCAGTACTTC
j_call: TRBJ1-2; clone_size: -; d_call: -; v_call: TRBV6-2/TRBV6-3; cdr3_length: 15; cdr3_aa: CASSYGSGGVYGYTF; cdr3_nt: TGTGCCAGCAGTTACGGATCCGGGGGGGTCTATGGCTACACCTTC
j_call: TRBJ2-1; clone_size: -; d_call: TRBD1; v_call: TRBV2; cdr3_length: 16; cdr3_aa: CASSLGTGGVYNEQFF; cdr3_nt: TGTGCCAGCAGCTTAGGGACAGGGGGCGTCTACAATGAGCAGTTCTTC
j_call: TRBJ2-7; clone_size: once; d_call: -; v_call: TRBV5-1; cdr3_length: 14; cdr3_aa: CASSGGRQGVEQYF; cdr3_nt: TGCGCCAGCAGCGGGGGGAGACAGGGTGTGGAGCAGTACTTC
j_call: TRBJ2-5; clone_size: -; d_call: -; v_call: TRBV11-2; cdr3_length: 14; cdr3_aa: CASSLDTGRETQYF; cdr3_nt: TGTGCCAGCAGCTTAGATACAGGAAGAGAGACCCAGTACTTC
j_call: TRBJ1-1; clone_size: -; d_call: -; v_call: TRBV3-1/TRBV3-2; cdr3_length: 13; cdr3_aa: CASSLGLITEAFF; cdr3_nt: TGTGCCAGCAGCCTTGGACTGATCACTGAAGCTTTCTTT
j_call: TRBJ1-5; clone_size: -; d_call: TRBD1; v_call: TRBV2; cdr3_length: 16; cdr3_aa: CASSEGATGGEQPQHF; cdr3_nt: TGTGCCAGCAGTGAAGGCGCTACAGGGGGAGAGCAGCCCCAGCATTTT
j_call: TRBJ1-2; clone_size: -; d_call: -; v_call: TRBV5-1; cdr3_length: 20; cdr3_aa: CASSIWYWADSSITNYGYTF; cdr3_nt: TGCGCCAGCAGCATATGGTATTGGGCAGATAGTTCTATAACTAACTATGGCTACACCTTC
j_call: TRBJ2-7; clone_size: -; d_call: TRBD1; v_call: TRBV6-1; cdr3_length: 16; cdr3_aa: CASSEAGGRRSYEQYF; cdr3_nt: TGTGCCAGCAGTGAAGCAGGGGGCCGAAGGTCCTACGAGCAGTACTTC
j_call: TRBJ1-2; clone_size: -; d_call: TRBD1; v_call: TRBV5-1; cdr3_length: 16; cdr3_aa: CASSLTWLTGDYGYTF; cdr3_nt: TGCGCCAGCAGCTTGACATGGCTTACAGGGGACTATGGCTACACCTTC
j_call: TRBJ1-1; clone_size: -; d_call: -; v_call: TRBV27; cdr3_length: 14; cdr3_aa: CASRSSDRGTEAFF; cdr3_nt: TGTGCCAGCAGAAGTTCGGACAGAGGCACTGAAGCTTTCTTT
j_call: TRBJ2-5; clone_size: -; d_call: -; v_call: TRBV11-2; cdr3_length: 12; cdr3_aa: CASSRQRETQYF; cdr3_nt: TGTGCCAGCAGCCGCCAGCGAGAGACCCAGTACTTC
j_call: TRBJ1-2; clone_size: -; d_call: TRBD1; v_call: TRBV30; cdr3_length: 16; cdr3_aa: CALNRQGQANTGGYTF; cdr3_nt: TGTGCCCTCAACCGCCAGGGACAGGCAAACACGGGGGGCTACACCTTC
j_call: TRBJ2-1; clone_size: -; d_call: TRBD2; v_call: TRBV5-1; cdr3_length: 15; cdr3_aa: CASSLNGGIYNEQFF; cdr3_nt: TGCGCCAGCAGCTTGAACGGGGGGATCTACAATGAGCAGTTCTTC
j_call: TRBJ2-2; clone_size: -; d_call: -; v_call: TRBV5-4; cdr3_length: 13; cdr3_aa: CASSSQNTGELFF; cdr3_nt: TGTGCCAGCAGCTCCCAGAACACCGGGGAGCTGTTTTTT
j_call: TRBJ2-2; clone_size: -; d_call: TRBD1; v_call: TRBV11-2; cdr3_length: 18; cdr3_aa: CASSRRTGQGANTGELFF; cdr3_nt: TGTGCCAGCAGCCGAAGGACCGGACAGGGAGCGAACACCGGGGAGCTGTTTTTT
j_call: TRBJ2-7; clone_size: -; d_call: -; v_call: TRBV19; cdr3_length: 16; cdr3_aa: CASSLFAAGALYEQYF; cdr3_nt: TGTGCCAGTAGTCTGTTCGCGGCGGGGGCCCTCTACGAGCAGTACTTC
j_call: TRBJ1-6; clone_size: -; d_call: -; v_call: TRBV27; cdr3_length: 13; cdr3_aa: CASSFRENSPLHF; cdr3_nt: TGTGCCAGCAGTTTTAGAGAAAATTCACCCCTCCACTTT
j_call: TRBJ2-5; clone_size: -; d_call: TRBD1; v_call: TRBV18; cdr3_length: 14; cdr3_aa: CASSATGIQETQYF; cdr3_nt: TGTGCCAGCTCAGCGACAGGGATCCAAGAGACCCAGTACTTC
j_call: TRBJ2-1; clone_size: -; d_call: -; v_call: TRBV24-1; cdr3_length: 14; cdr3_aa: CATSATGSYNEQFF; cdr3_nt: TGTGCCACCAGTGCGACAGGCTCCTACAATGAGCAGTTCTTC
j_call: TRBJ2-3; clone_size: once; d_call: TRBD2; v_call: TRBV10-3; cdr3_length: 14; cdr3_aa: CAIRPGGSTDTQYF; cdr3_nt: TGTGCCATCCGCCCGGGGGGGAGCACAGATACGCAGTATTTT
j_call: TRBJ2-3; clone_size: -; d_call: -; v_call: TRBV6-2/TRBV6-3; cdr3_length: 14; cdr3_aa: CASSYLKSTDTQYF; cdr3_nt: TGTGCCAGCAGTTACTTAAAAAGCACAGATACGCAGTATTTT
j_call: TRBJ1-6; clone_size: -; d_call: TRBD1; v_call: TRBV4-1; cdr3_length: 18; cdr3_aa: CASSQTPGQGVGNSPLHF; cdr3_nt: TGCGCCAGCAGCCAGACCCCGGGACAGGGGGTAGGTAATTCACCCCTCCACTTT
j_call: TRBJ2-1; clone_size: -; d_call: -; v_call: TRBV6-2/TRBV6-3; cdr3_length: 13; cdr3_aa: CASSPGVRVWQFF; cdr3_nt: TGTGCCAGCAGTCCAGGGGTGAGGGTGTGGCAGTTCTTC
j_call: TRBJ1-4; clone_size: -; d_call: -; v_call: TRBV5-1; cdr3_length: 16; cdr3_aa: CASSSGVTATNEKLFF; cdr3_nt: TGCGCCAGCAGCTCTGGAGTGACTGCAACTAATGAAAAACTGTTTTTT
j_call: TRBJ1-1; clone_size: -; d_call: TRBD1; v_call: TRBV10-3; cdr3_length: 14; cdr3_aa: CAINRQGRSGEAFF; cdr3_nt: TGTGCCATCAACCGACAGGGTCGCTCAGGTGAAGCTTTCTTT
j_call: TRBJ1-6; clone_size: -; d_call: -; v_call: TRBV3-1/TRBV3-2; cdr3_length: 21; cdr3_aa: CASSQNQTERGRQSNNSPLHF; cdr3_nt: TGTGCCAGCAGCCAGAATCAAACCGAGAGGGGGAGACAGTCGAATAATTCACCCCTCCACTTT
j_call: TRBJ1-1; clone_size: -; d_call: -; v_call: TRBV12-3/TRBV12-4; cdr3_length: 12; cdr3_aa: CASSQQATEAFF; cdr3_nt: TGTGCCAGCAGTCAACAGGCCACTGAAGCTTTCTTT
j_call: TRBJ2-1; clone_size: -; d_call: TRBD1; v_call: TRBV4-2; cdr3_length: 15; cdr3_aa: CASSQGTGGPGEQFF; cdr3_nt: TGTGCCAGCAGCCAGGGGACAGGGGGTCCCGGGGAGCAGTTCTTC
j_call: TRBJ1-5; clone_size: -; d_call: TRBD1; v_call: TRBV7-2; cdr3_length: 13; cdr3_aa: CASSARGDQPQHF; cdr3_nt: TGTGCCAGCAGCGCCAGGGGGGATCAGCCCCAGCATTTT
j_call: TRBJ1-3; clone_size: -; d_call: TRBD1; v_call: TRBV19; cdr3_length: 14; cdr3_aa: CASTNRGSGNTIYF; cdr3_nt: TGTGCCAGTACCAACAGGGGATCAGGAAACACCATATATTTT
j_call: TRBJ1-6; clone_size: -; d_call: -; v_call: TRBV2; cdr3_length: 15; cdr3_aa: CASPPSLRYNSPLHF; cdr3_nt: TGTGCCAGCCCCCCCTCTCTACGTTATAATTCACCCCTCCACTTT
j_call: TRBJ1-2; clone_size: -; d_call: TRBD1; v_call: TRBV5-6; cdr3_length: 15; cdr3_aa: CASSSVDRGGYGYTF; cdr3_nt: TGTGCCAGCAGCTCGGTTGACAGGGGAGGTTATGGCTACACCTTC
j_call: TRBJ1-2; clone_size: -; d_call: TRBD1; v_call: TRBV15; cdr3_length: 13; cdr3_aa: CATSSGDRGGYTF; cdr3_nt: TGTGCCACCAGCAGCGGCGACAGGGGTGGCTACACCTTC
j_call: TRBJ1-6; clone_size: many; d_call: -; v_call: TRBV3-1/TRBV3-2; cdr3_length: 20; cdr3_aa: CASSQDEKDSIYSYNSPLHF; cdr3_nt: TGTGCCAGCAGCCAAGATGAGAAGGACAGCATTTACTCCTATAATTCACCCCTCCACTTT
j_call: TRBJ2-1; clone_size: -; d_call: -; v_call: TRBV3-1/TRBV3-2; cdr3_length: 14; cdr3_aa: CASSHRIAPREQFF; cdr3_nt: TGTGCCAGCAGCCATAGGATCGCCCCGAGGGAGCAGTTCTTC
j_call: TRBJ2-7; clone_size: -; d_call: -; v_call: TRBV19; cdr3_length: 15; cdr3_aa: CASSITGGIRNEQYF; cdr3_nt: TGTGCCAGTAGTATTACTGGGGGCATAAGGAACGAGCAGTACTTC
j_call: TRBJ2-7; clone_size: -; d_call: TRBD1; v_call: TRBV3-1/TRBV3-2; cdr3_length: 12; cdr3_aa: CASSQYRGEQYF; cdr3_nt: TGTGCCAGCAGCCAATACAGGGGGGAGCAGTACTTC
j_call: TRBJ1-2; clone_size: -; d_call: -; v_call: TRBV19; cdr3_length: 14; cdr3_aa: CASSKRSEGYGYTF; cdr3_nt: TGTGCCAGTAGTAAACGGTCAGAGGGTTATGGCTACACCTTC
j_call: TRBJ1-1; clone_size: once; d_call: -; v_call: TRBV18; cdr3_length: 12; cdr3_aa: CASSRGDTEAFF; cdr3_nt: TGTGCCAGCTCACGGGGGGATACTGAAGCTTTCTTT
j_call: TRBJ1-1; clone_size: -; d_call: TRBD1; v_call: TRBV7-9; cdr3_length: 16; cdr3_aa: CASIPNTGDLNTEAFF; cdr3_nt: TGTGCCAGCATCCCGAACACAGGGGACCTAAACACTGAAGCTTTCTTT
j_call: TRBJ2-1; clone_size: -; d_call: TRBD2; v_call: TRBV25-1; cdr3_length: 17; cdr3_aa: CASSDRSGGRSNGEQFF; cdr3_nt: TGTGCCAGCAGTGACCGGAGCGGGGGGCGGTCTAACGGCGAGCAGTTCTTC
j_call: TRBJ2-2; clone_size: -; d_call: TRBD2; v_call: TRBV9; cdr3_length: 17; cdr3_aa: CASSVTSGVGNTGELFF; cdr3_nt: TGTGCCAGCAGCGTGACTAGCGGGGTGGGGAACACCGGGGAGCTGTTTTTT
j_call: TRBJ1-2; clone_size: -; d_call: TRBD1; v_call: TRBV18; cdr3_length: 15; cdr3_aa: CASSPEDRRYYGYTF; cdr3_nt: TGTGCCAGCTCACCCGAGGACAGGAGATACTATGGCTACACCTTC
j_call: TRBJ2-7; clone_size: -; d_call: TRBD1; v_call: TRBV30; cdr3_length: 15; cdr3_aa: CAWSGWTGGSYEQYF; cdr3_nt: TGTGCCTGGAGTGGATGGACAGGAGGCTCCTACGAGCAGTACTTC